This T cell receptor (beta chain) was obtained from a study of CD8 T cells in Susac syndrome. This clonotype was seen once. Random-hexamer reverse transcription was applied to about 0.45 to 1 ug RNA. TCRdb fed the immunoSEQ multiplex PCR reads into MiXCR, producing one record per CDR3 protein. The sample includes fewer than 250,000 distinct CDR3 sequences, approximately 90% seen only once; the top ten take 0.1% to 0.15%. Sequencing of TCR beta was undertaken in CD8+ and CD4+ T cells derived from blood. The sample comprised CD8+ T cells from PBMCs. This TCR came from a human donor with multiple sclerosis.

The CDR3 DNA reads as TGTGCCAGCAGCTTCTACGGACAGGTGGACATTCAGTACTTC. Residues: CASSFYGQVDIQYF. The chain combines TRBV5-4 with TRBJ2-4, with 7 bases that match TRBD1. CDR1 and CDR2 (germline): SGHNT, YYREEE (reference sequence). This CDR3 is 14 amino acids long. V lost 2 bases and J lost 8; bases outside the gene matches: 7.